Sequencing of this T cell receptor beta chain was carried out in a study of shared clonotypes between healthy human individuals. Germline assignment: CDR1 SEHNR and CDR2 FQNEAQ (reference sequence). The J segment lost 3 bases and the V segment lost 1 base, leaving 6 bases of the junction unmatched. This CDR3 comprises 15 residues. Clones were sequenced by immunoSEQ multiplex PCR, and TCRdb holds only the in-frame ones, with some missing. The sample has 2 million to 2.5 million clones, just over 90% seen once; the top ten hold about 1.8%. Naive CD8 isolation took CD45RO-negative cells positively selected for CCR7 and excluded terminally differentiated effector memory CD45RA+ cells.

Sample: naive CD8+ T cells from PBMCs. The source is a man aged 18 to 29 in good health. Some clones in this sample may be carry-over from other donors' samples. The chain joins TRBV7-9 to TRBJ2-7; 7 positions agree with TRBD1. The CDR3 loop is CASSLGPGGIYEQYF. In nucleotides, the CDR3 is TGTGCCAGCAGCTTAGGCCCAGGGGGTATCTACGAGCAGTACTTC.